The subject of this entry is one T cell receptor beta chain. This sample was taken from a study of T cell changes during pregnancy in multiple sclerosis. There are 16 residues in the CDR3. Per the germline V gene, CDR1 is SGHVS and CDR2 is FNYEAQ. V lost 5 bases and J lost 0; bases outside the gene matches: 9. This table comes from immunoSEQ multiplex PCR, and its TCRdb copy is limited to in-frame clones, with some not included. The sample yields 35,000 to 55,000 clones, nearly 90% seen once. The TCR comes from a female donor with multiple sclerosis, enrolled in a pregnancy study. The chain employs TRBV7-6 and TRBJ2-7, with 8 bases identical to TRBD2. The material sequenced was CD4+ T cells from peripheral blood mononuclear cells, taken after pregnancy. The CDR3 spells CASSPQISGTSYEQYF. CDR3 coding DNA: TGTGCCAGCAGCCCCCAAATTAGCGGGACCTCCTACGAGCAGTACTTC.